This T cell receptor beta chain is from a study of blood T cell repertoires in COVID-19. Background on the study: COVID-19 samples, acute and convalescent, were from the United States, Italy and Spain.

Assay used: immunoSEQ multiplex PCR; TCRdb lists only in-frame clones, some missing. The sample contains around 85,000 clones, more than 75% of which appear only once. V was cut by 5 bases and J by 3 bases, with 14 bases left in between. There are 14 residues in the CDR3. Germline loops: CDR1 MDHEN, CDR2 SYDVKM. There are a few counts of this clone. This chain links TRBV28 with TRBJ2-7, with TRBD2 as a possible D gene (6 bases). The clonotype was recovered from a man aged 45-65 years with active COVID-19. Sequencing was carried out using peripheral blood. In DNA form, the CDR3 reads TGTGCCAGCAGTCCCCGGGACTCAAACTACGAGCAGTACTTC. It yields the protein CASSPRDSNYEQYF.